This TCR beta chain appears in the sequencing data of a study of CD8 T cells in Susac syndrome. RNA in amounts of roughly 0.45 to 1 ug was reverse transcribed with random hexamers. TCRdb recomputed calls from the immunoSEQ multiplex PCR reads with MiXCR, one row per CDR3 protein. The sample yields roughly 190,000 distinct CDR3 sequences, roughly nine tenths seen once. The specimen sequenced was CD4+ T cells from PBMCs. This TCR was recovered from a human donor with Susac syndrome.

The DNA for the CDR3 is TGTGCCAGCAGTCACAGACTAGGGATGAACTACAATGAGCAGTTCTTC. Amino acid sequence: CASSHRLGMNYNEQFF. This sequence joins TRBV7-3 and TRBJ2-1, with a possible D match to TRBD2 (6 bases). CDR3 length: 16 residues. V was shortened by 6 bases and J by 3 bases, with 18 bases between the two germline ends. CDR1 SGHTA and CDR2 FQGTGA come from the germline V gene.